This TCR beta chain was retrieved from a study of monozygotic twins with inflammatory bowel disease. This CDR3 has 14 residues. TCRdb reprocessed the 5' RACE reads; each CDR3 protein has one entry and no DNA is given. In all, the sample yields approximately 400,000 distinct CDR3 sequences. Specimen: blood. The receptor was isolated from a human donor with ulcerative colitis or Crohn's disease, or a healthy co-twin of an affected twin (not recorded which). J is TRBJ1-5 and V is TRBV12-3 or TRBV12-4; TCRdb's D call, TRBD1, is unchecked because there is no DNA. The CDR3 reads CASSLGPADQPQHF.